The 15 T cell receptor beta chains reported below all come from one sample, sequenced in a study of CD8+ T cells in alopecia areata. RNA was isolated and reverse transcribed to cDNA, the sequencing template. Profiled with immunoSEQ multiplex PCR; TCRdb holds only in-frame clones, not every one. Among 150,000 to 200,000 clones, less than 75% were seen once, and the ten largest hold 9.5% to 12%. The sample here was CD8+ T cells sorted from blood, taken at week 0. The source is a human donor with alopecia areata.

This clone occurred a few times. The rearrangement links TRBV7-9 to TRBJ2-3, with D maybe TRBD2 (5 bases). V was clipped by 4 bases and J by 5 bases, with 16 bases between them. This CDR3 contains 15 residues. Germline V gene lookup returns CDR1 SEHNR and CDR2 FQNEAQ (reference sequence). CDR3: CASSSLDREGDTQYF. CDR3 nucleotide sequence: TGTGCCAGCAGCTCCTTGGACCGAGAGGGAGATACGCAGTATTTT.

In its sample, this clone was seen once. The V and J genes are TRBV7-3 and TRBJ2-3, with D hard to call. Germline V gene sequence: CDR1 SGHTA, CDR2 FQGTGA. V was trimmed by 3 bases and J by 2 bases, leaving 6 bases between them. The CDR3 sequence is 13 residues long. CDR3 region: CASSFSVTDTQYF. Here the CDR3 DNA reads TGTGCCAGCAGCTTTTCAGTCACAGATACGCAGTATTTT.

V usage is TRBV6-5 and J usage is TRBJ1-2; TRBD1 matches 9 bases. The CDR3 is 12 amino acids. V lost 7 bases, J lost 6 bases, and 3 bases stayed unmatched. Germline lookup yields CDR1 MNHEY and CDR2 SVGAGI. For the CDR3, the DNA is TGTGCCAGCAAGACAGGGGGTGATGGCTACACCTTC. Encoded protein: CASKTGGDGYTF.

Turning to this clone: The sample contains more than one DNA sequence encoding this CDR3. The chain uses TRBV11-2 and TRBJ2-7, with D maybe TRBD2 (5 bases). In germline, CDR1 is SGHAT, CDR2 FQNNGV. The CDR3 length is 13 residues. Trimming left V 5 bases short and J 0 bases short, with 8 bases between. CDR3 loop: CASSLGGSYEQYF. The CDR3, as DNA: TGTGCCAGCAGCCTTGGAGGCTCCTACGAGCAGTACTTC.

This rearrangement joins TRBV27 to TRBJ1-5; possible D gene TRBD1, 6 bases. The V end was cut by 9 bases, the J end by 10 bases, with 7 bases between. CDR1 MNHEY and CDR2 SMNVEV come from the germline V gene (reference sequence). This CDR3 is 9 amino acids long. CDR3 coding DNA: TGTGCCAGTGGGACACCCCAGCATTTT. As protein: CASGTPQHF.

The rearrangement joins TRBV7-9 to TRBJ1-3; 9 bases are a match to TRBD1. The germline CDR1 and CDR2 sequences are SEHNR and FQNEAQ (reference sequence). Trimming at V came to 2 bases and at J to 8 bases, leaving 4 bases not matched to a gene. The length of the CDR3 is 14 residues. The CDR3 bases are TGTGCCAGCAGCTTATTGGACAGGGGTTACACCATATATTTT. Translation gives CASSLLDRGYTIYF.

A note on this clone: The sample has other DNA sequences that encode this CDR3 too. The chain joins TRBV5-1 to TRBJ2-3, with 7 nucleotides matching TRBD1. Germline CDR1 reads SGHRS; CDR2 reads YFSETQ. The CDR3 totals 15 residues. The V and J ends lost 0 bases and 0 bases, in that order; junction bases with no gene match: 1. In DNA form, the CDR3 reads TGCGCCAGCAGCTTGGTACAGGGGAGCACAGATACGCAGTATTTT. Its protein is CASSLVQGSTDTQYF.

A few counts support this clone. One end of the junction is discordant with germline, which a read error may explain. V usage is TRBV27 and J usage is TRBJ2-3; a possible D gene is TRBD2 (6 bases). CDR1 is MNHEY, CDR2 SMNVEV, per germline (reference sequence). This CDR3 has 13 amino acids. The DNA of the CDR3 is TGTGCCAGCAGTATTACTAGCAGAGATACGCAGTATTTT. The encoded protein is CASSITSRDTQYF.

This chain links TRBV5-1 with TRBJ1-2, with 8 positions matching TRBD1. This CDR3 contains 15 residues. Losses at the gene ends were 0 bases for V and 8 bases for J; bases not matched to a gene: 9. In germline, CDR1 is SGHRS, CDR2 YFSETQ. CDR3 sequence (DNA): TGCGCCAGCAGCTTGGCCGGGCAGGGGGCATCGGGCTACACCTTC. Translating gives CASSLAGQGASGYTF. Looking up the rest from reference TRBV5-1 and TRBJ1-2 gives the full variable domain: KAGVTQTPRYLIKTRGQQVTLSCSPISGHRSVSWYQQTPGQGLQFLFEYFSETQRNKGNFPGRFSGRQFSNSRSEMNVSTLELGDSALYLCASSLAGQGASGYTFGSGTRLTVV.

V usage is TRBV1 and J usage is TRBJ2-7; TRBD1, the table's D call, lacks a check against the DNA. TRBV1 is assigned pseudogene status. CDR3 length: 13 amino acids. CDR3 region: CTSKARVSYEQYF. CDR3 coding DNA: TGCACCAGCAAAGCCAGGGTCTCCTACGAGCAGTACTTC.

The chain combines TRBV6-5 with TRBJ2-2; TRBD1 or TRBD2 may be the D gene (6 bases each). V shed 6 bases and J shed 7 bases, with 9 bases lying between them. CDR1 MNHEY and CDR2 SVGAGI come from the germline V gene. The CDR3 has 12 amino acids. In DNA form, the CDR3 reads TGTGCCAGCAGCGAGGGGGGCGGGGAGCTGTTTTTT. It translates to CASSEGGGELFF.

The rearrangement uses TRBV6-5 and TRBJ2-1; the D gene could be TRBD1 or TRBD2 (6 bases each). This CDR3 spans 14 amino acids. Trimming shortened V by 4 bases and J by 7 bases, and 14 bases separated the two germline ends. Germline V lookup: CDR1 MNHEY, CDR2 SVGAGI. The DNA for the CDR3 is TGTGCCAGCAGTTCGGCCGGGGGCGTGAATGAGCAGTTCTTC. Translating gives CASSSAGGVNEQFF.

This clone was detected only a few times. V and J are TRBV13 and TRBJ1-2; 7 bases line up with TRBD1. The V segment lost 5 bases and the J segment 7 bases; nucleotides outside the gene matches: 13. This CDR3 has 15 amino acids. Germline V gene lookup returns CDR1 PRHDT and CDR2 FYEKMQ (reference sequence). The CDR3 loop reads CASSPEQGPTSGYTF. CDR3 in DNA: TGTGCCAGCAGCCCCGAACAGGGGCCGACTTCTGGCTACACCTTC.

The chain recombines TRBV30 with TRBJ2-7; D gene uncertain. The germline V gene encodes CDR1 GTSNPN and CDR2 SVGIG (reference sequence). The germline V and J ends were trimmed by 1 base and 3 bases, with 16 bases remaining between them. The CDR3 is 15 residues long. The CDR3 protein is CAWSGRELPVYEQYF. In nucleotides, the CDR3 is TGTGCCTGGAGTGGAAGGGAACTCCCTGTCTACGAGCAGTACTTC.

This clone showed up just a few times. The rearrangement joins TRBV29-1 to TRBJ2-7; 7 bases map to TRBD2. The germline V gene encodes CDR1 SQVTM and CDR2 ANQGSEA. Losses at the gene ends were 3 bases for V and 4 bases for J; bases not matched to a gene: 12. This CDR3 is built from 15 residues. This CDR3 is CSVEIRRGDRYEQYF. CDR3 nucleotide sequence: TGCAGCGTTGAGATTCGCCGGGGGGACCGGTACGAGCAGTACTTC.